The 7 T cell receptor beta chains listed next were all sequenced from one sample in a study of long-term antiretroviral therapy in people with HIV. Running of the v3.0 immunoSEQ assay took place at survey level. This table comes from immunoSEQ multiplex PCR, and its TCRdb copy is limited to in-frame clones, with some not included. The sample records about 25,000 clones, almost 80% being singletons. The starting material was unsorted PBMCs, obtained 2.1 years after starting antiretroviral therapy. These receptors were obtained from a young man with HIV.

The chain uses TRBV9 and TRBJ1-2; 8 bases fit TRBD1. The germline gives CDR1 SGDLS, CDR2 YYNGEE. This CDR3 has 20 amino acids. After removal of 4 bases from V and 4 bases from J, the junction contained 24 bases not matched to a gene. In DNA, the CDR3 is TGTGCCAGCAGCCCCCAAGGGGGTGGGTCCGCAGGGGGCATCGGCTATGGCTACACCTTC. Translation gives CASSPQGGGSAGGIGYGYTF.

The chain combines TRBV14 with TRBJ2-3, with D perhaps TRBD1 or TRBD2 (5 bases each). V was pared by 8 bases and J by 7 bases, with 16 bases between. CDR1 and CDR2 from the germline V gene are SGHDN and FVKESK. This CDR3 contains 13 residues. The CDR3 sequence: CASGGVGANTQYF. CDR3 bases: TGTGCCAGCGGGGGTGTTGGGGCAAATACGCAGTATTTT.

This clone was counted between two and nine times. The chain couples TRBV7-9 to TRBJ2-7; 8 bases are shared with TRBD1. The ends lost 4 bases at V and 5 bases at J; junction bases unmatched: 10. Germline loops: CDR1 SEHNR, CDR2 FQNEAQ (reference sequence). This CDR3 has 15 residues. In DNA, the CDR3 is TGTGCCAGCAGCTCAACAGGGGGGATTCGGGACGAGCAGTACTTC. Residues: CASSSTGGIRDEQYF.

This chain links TRBV5-1 with TRBJ2-2; 7 bases are a match to TRBD1. The CDR3 runs 14 residues. Germline CDR1 SGHRS, CDR2 YFSETQ. V was clipped by 4 bases and J by 5 bases; unmatched bases: 5. DNA of the CDR3: TGCGCCAGCAGCCTGGGACAGCCGACCGGGGAGCTGTTTTTT. It codes for CASSLGQPTGELFF.

This chain uses TRBV28 with TRBJ2-3, with 10 bases matching TRBD2. Trimming cost V 2 bases and J 2 bases; bases outside gene matches: 7. Germline loops: CDR1 MDHEN, CDR2 SYDVKM. This CDR3 comprises 17 residues. This CDR3 is CASSLAAGGGATDTQYF. In DNA, the CDR3 is TGTGCCAGCAGTTTAGCAGCGGGAGGGGGAGCCACAGATACGCAGTATTTT.

This chain uses TRBV9 with TRBJ2-1, with 14 bases that match TRBD2. CDR3 size: 18 residues. From germline, CDR1 is SGDLS and CDR2 YYNGEE. The trim removed 4 bases at V and 3 bases at J, leaving 9 bases unmatched. This CDR3 reads CASSFRTSGRTDYNEQFF. CDR3 DNA sequence: TGTGCCAGCAGCTTCCGGACTAGCGGGAGGACCGACTACAATGAGCAGTTCTTC. Variable domain in full (rest from reference TRBV9 and TRBJ2-1): DSGVTQTPKHLITATGQRVTLRCSPRSGDLSVYWYQQSLDQGLQFLIQYYNGEERAKGNILERFSAQQFPDLHSELNLSSLELGDSALYFCASSFRTSGRTDYNEQFFGPGTRLTVL.

The chain has TRBV5-1 and TRBJ2-7, with 7 bases lining up with TRBD2. The V gene's germline CDR1 is SGHRS and CDR2 YFSETQ. This CDR3 region has 16 residues. Trimming took 4 bases from V and 4 from J; bases not matched to a gene: 14. The CDR3 DNA is TGCGCCAGCAGCACTACACTAGCGTCCACCGGTTACGAGCAGTACTTC. Amino acids: CASSTTLASTGYEQYF.